These 21 T cell receptor beta chains came from one sample sequenced in a study of blood T cell repertoires in COVID-19 (dated by TCRdb to the early 2020s). Library generation was performed with the immunoSEQ multiplex PCR assay. The table was pulled from immuneACCESS by TCRdb, which kept in-frame rearrangements only. Such tables lose some clones; where checked, under half of the loss comes from unresolved V genes, and the rest has no known cause. Here the sample has approximately 200,000 clones; approximately 89% occur a single time. The leading ten clones occupy over 3.5% of the sample. Material: PBMCs or T cells enriched from blood (not recorded which). The receptors were gathered from a woman aged 30 to 39 who had been exposed to COVID-19.

CDR3 DNA: TGTGCCAGCAGCTATTGGGGGCCTGGCGGGGGCACAGCCAAAAACATTCAGTACTTC. This translates into CASSYWGPGGGTAKNIQYF. The chain uses TRBV7-9 and TRBJ2-4, with D perhaps TRBD2 (7 bases). The length of the CDR3 is 19 residues. V was clipped by 4 bases and J by 0 bases, with 22 bases between them. Germline-derived CDR1 and CDR2 are SEHNR and FQNEAQ (reference sequence).

V is TRBV15 and J is TRBJ1-3; 8 bases are a match to TRBD1. Germline CDR1 LNHNV, CDR2 YYDKDF (reference sequence). This CDR3 has 17 residues. Trimming cost V 4 bases and J 1 base; bases outside gene matches: 9. In DNA form, the CDR3 reads TGTGCCACCAGCAATATTCACAGGGGGAGATCTGGAAACACCATATATTTT. It is translated as CATSNIHRGRSGNTIYF.

This clone has just one count. This sequence joins TRBV15 and TRBJ1-5; unclear D gene. CDR1 is LNHNV and CDR2 is YYDKDF in the germline V gene (reference sequence). V lost 1 base and J lost 4, with 8 bases in between. This CDR3 spans 14 amino acids. CDR3 coding DNA: TGTGCCACCAGCAGAGTCCGGGGTAATCAGCCCCAGCATTTT. Its protein is CATSRVRGNQPQHF.

This clone was seen a single time. CDR3 coding DNA: TGTGCCAGCAGTTTCTATGGGACAGGCGCTGTCTCTGGGGCCAACGTCCTGACTTTC. Translated: CASSFYGTGAVSGANVLTF. The chain employs TRBV27 and TRBJ2-6, with 8 positions matching TRBD1. J lost 0 bases, V lost 3 bases, and 10 bases had no gene match. The germline CDR1 and CDR2 sequences are MNHEY and SMNVEV (reference sequence). The CDR3 is 19 amino acids.

This sequence joins TRBV5-6 and TRBJ2-7; D may be TRBD2 (6 bases). Germline assignment: CDR1 SGHDT and CDR2 YYEEEE. Trimming pared 4 bases from V and 9 bases from J, leaving 20 bases between. CDR3 size: 14 residues. CDR3 region: CASSETRTADGQYF. DNA of the CDR3: TGTGCCAGCAGCGAGACTAGAACCGCCGATGGGCAGTACTTC.

This clone occurred once. CDR3 sequence: CASSLGSDTGELFF. CDR3 sequence (DNA): TGTGCCAGCAGCTTGGGCAGCGACACCGGGGAGCTGTTTTTT. This rearrangement joins TRBV5-8 to TRBJ2-2; D uncertain. The CDR3 covers 14 residues. CDR1 SGHTS and CDR2 YDEGEE come from the germline V gene. V was shortened by 0 bases and J by 3 bases, with 6 bases between the two germline ends.

V and J are TRBV19 and TRBJ1-5, with D tentatively TRBD1 (5 bases). Germline V gene sequence: CDR1 LNHDA, CDR2 SQIVND (reference sequence). V was pared by 6 bases and J by 2 bases, with 14 bases between. This CDR3 is built from 15 residues. The CDR3 loop is CASRRGQGRNQPQHF. The CDR3, as DNA: TGTGCCAGTAGACGTGGTCAGGGTCGCAATCAGCCCCAGCATTTT.

This sequence joins TRBV5-1 and TRBJ1-1; possible D gene TRBD1, 6 bases. The ends were cut back, 4 bases at V and 8 bases at J, with 15 bases in the middle. The CDR3 is 13 residues long. CDR1 is SGHRS, CDR2 YFSETQ, per germline. The CDR3 DNA reads as TGCGCCAGCAGCCGACTACAGGGTCGAGAAGCTTTCTTT. Protein sequence: CASSRLQGREAFF.

The DNA of the CDR3 is TGTGCCAGCAGCTTGGGACAGGAGAACACAGATACGCAGTATTTT. Translating it yields CASSLGQENTDTQYF. This chain connects TRBV11-3 to TRBJ2-3, with 8 nucleotides matching TRBD1. There are 15 residues in the CDR3. V dropped 3 bases and J dropped 2; count of bases not matched to a gene: 4. Germline V gene lookup returns CDR1 SGHNT and CDR2 YENEEA.

This rearrangement joins TRBV6-4 to TRBJ1-1; D may be TRBD1 (5 bases). The germline V and J ends were trimmed by 5 bases and 1 base, with 14 bases remaining between them. Germline-derived CDR1 and CDR2 are MRHNA and SNTAGT. There are 15 residues in the CDR3. This chain's CDR3 is CASSPHTTGNTEAFF. For the CDR3, the DNA is TGTGCCAGCAGTCCCCACACAACAGGGAACACTGAAGCTTTCTTT.

Written as DNA, the CDR3 is TGTGCCAGCAGCCTCTTCGGTAATGAAAAACTGTTTTTT. This translates into CASSLFGNEKLFF. The chain carries TRBV7-9 and TRBJ1-4; D is unclear. V lost 5 bases to trimming and J lost 4 bases, with 8 bases between them. The germline gives CDR1 SEHNR, CDR2 FQNEAQ (reference sequence). This CDR3 is 13 amino acids long. Complete variable domain (other parts from reference TRBV7-9 and TRBJ1-4): DTGVSQNPRHKITKRGQNVTFRCDPISEHNRLYWYRQTLGQGPEFLTYFQNEAQLEKSRLLSDRFSAERPKGSFSTLEIQRTEQGDSAMYLCASSLFGNEKLFFGSGTQLSVL.

The genes are TRBV5-1 and TRBJ1-4, with TRBD1 matching 8 bases. Per germline, CDR1 SGHRS and CDR2 YFSETQ. V dropped 4 bases and J dropped 3; count of bases not matched to a gene: 5. The CDR3 consists of 15 residues. CDR3 nucleotide sequence: TGCGCCAGCAGCAGACAGGGGCGGGCTAATGAAAAACTGTTTTTT. It codes for CASSRQGRANEKLFF. The whole variable domain, filled in from reference TRBV5-1 and TRBJ1-4, reads KAGVTQTPRYLIKTRGQQVTLSCSPISGHRSVSWYQQTPGQGLQFLFEYFSETQRNKGNFPGRFSGRQFSNSRSEMNVSTLELGDSALYLCASSRQGRANEKLFFGSGTQLSVL.

The V gene is TRBV5-1, the J gene TRBJ2-7; 10 bases agree with TRBD1. V lost 0 bases and J lost 3; bases outside the gene matches: 3. The length of the CDR3 is 15 residues. Germline V CDR1 and CDR2: SGHRS, YFSETQ. CDR3 coding DNA: TGCGCCAGCAGCTTGGAAGACAGGGGGCTCTACGAGCAGTACTTC. Its protein is CASSLEDRGLYEQYF.

The CDR3: CASSHRGSSGNTIYF. Written as DNA, the CDR3 is TGTGCCAGCAGCCATCGGGGATCCTCTGGAAACACCATATATTTT. This chain joins TRBV14 and TRBJ1-3; no firm D call. V lost 3 bases to trimming and J lost 0 bases, with 9 bases between them. This CDR3 has 15 amino acids. Germline CDR1 reads SGHDN; CDR2 reads FVKESK.

V usage is TRBV30 and J usage is TRBJ1-5; 9 bases align to TRBD1. CDR3 length equals 16 residues. V shed 2 bases and J 2 bases; nucleotides not matched to a gene: 7. Per the germline V gene, CDR1 is GTSNPN and CDR2 is SVGIG (reference sequence). CDR3 loop: CAWSPTGGLGNQPQHF. In DNA form, the CDR3 reads TGTGCCTGGAGTCCTACAGGGGGCCTCGGCAATCAGCCCCAGCATTTT.

J is TRBJ1-1 and V is TRBV19; 7 bases agree with TRBD1. V gave up 0 bases and J gave up 5 bases; unmatched junction bases: 6. Germline V gene data show CDR1 as LNHDA and CDR2 as SQIVND (reference sequence). The CDR3 totals 15 residues. CDR3 sequence reads: CASSIEARGFTEAFF. The CDR3 region has the DNA TGTGCCAGTAGTATAGAGGCCAGGGGGTTTACTGAAGCTTTCTTT.

The genes are TRBV20-1 and TRBJ1-1, with 7 bases that match TRBD1. CDR3 length: 17 residues. Germline trimming cut 3 bases from V and 1 base from J; bases unmatched to any gene: 14. Germline-derived CDR1 and CDR2 are DFQATT and SNEGSKA (reference sequence). The CDR3 nucleotides read TGCAGTGCTAGTAAAATAAGGGGGCGCAGATGGAACACTGAAGCTTTCTTT. This encodes CSASKIRGRRWNTEAFF.

As regards this clone: No DNA is shown, since the ends of the CDR3 on it are uncertain; the CDR3 is the one TCRdb lists. The CDR3 sequence is CASRFVPVVRGGPGELFF. The chain is built from TRBV19 and TRBJ2-2; TRBD2, as called in the table, went unchecked against the DNA. Germline V gives CDR1 LNHDA, CDR2 SQIVND (reference sequence). The CDR3 region is 18 residues in length, termini included.

J is TRBJ2-1 and V is TRBV7-2, with 8 bases identical to TRBD2. Germline loops: CDR1 SGHTA, CDR2 FQGNSA. V shed 11 bases and J 9 bases; nucleotides not matched to a gene: 15. The length of the CDR3 is 14 residues. The CDR3 loop reads CACRRAGGYVEQFF. The CDR3 nucleotides are TGTGCCTGCCGACGGGCGGGAGGATATGTTGAGCAGTTCTTC. Full variable domain (outside the CDR3, taken from reference TRBV7-2 and TRBJ2-1): GAGVSQSPSNKVTEKGKDVELRCDPISGHTALYWYRQSLGQGLEFLIYFQGNSAPDKSGLPSDRFSAERTGGSVSTLTIQRTQQEDSAVYLCACRRAGGYVEQFFGPGTRLTVL.

The chain has TRBV19 and TRBJ2-7, with TRBD1 matching over 7 bases. J lost 3 bases, V lost 8 bases, and 4 bases had no gene match. Germline loops: CDR1 LNHDA, CDR2 SQIVND (reference sequence). The CDR3 totals 12 residues. The CDR3 loop is CASGQGVYEQYF. Written as DNA, the CDR3 is TGTGCCAGTGGCCAGGGGGTCTACGAGCAGTACTTC. The full variable domain, with the rest looked up from reference TRBV19 and TRBJ2-7, is DGGITQSPKYLFRKEGQNVTLSCEQNLNHDAMYWYRQDPGQGLRLIYYSQIVNDFQKGDIAEGYSVSREKKESFPLTVTSAQKNPTAFYLCASGQGVYEQYFGPGTRLTVT.

The chain employs TRBV6-1 and TRBJ1-6, with TRBD1 matching 7 bases. The CDR3 is 16 residues long. The germline CDR1 and CDR2 sequences are MNHNS and SASEGT. Trimming cost V 3 bases and J 7 bases; bases outside gene matches: 9. This CDR3 is CASSEGRGRGNSPLHF. The CDR3 nucleotides read TGTGCCAGCAGTGAGGGGCGTGGCAGGGGGAATTCACCCCTCCACTTT.